This record looks at one T cell receptor (beta chain) sequence and its context. V was shortened by 6 bases and J by 5 bases, with 20 bases between the two germline ends. There are 16 residues in the CDR3. Looked up from germline, CDR1 is MDHEN and CDR2 is SYDVKM. Data came from immunoSEQ multiplex PCR; TCRdb stores just in-frame clones and leaves some out. The table has more than 100,000 clones, roughly nine tenths seen once. The sample originates from a study of blood T cell repertoires in COVID-19. Study-wide context: COVID-19 samples, acute and convalescent, were from the United States, Italy and Spain.

This clonotype originated in a woman aged 60-75 years with acute or convalescent COVID-19. Sequencing used peripheral blood. The J gene is TRBJ1-5, the V gene TRBV28, with D perhaps TRBD1 (6 bases). The CDR3 spells CASRTPGQTLYQPQHF. DNA of the CDR3: TGTGCCAGCAGGACCCCTGGACAGACCCTTTATCAGCCCCAGCATTTT.